This passage covers 14 T cell receptor beta chains from one sample sequenced in a study of T cell responses to AZD1222 COVID-19 vaccine. Sequencing used immunoSEQ multiplex PCR; TCRdb keeps in-frame clones, though not all of them. Of approximately 120,000 clones listed, roughly 90% were seen once; the top ten hold roughly 4.2%. The sample in question was peripheral blood, obtained on day 0 of AZD1222 vaccination. The receptor source for this set is an adult in good health.

This rearrangement joins TRBV25-1 to TRBJ2-1; 8 bases fit TRBD2. CDR3 length: 14 residues. Trimming took 3 bases from V and 7 from J; bases not matched to a gene: 5. Looked up from germline, CDR1 is MGHDK and CDR2 is SYGVNS. The CDR3 region is CASSDAGGWNEQFF. In DNA form, the CDR3 reads TGTGCCAGCAGTGATGCGGGGGGCTGGAATGAGCAGTTCTTC.

This sequence joins TRBV7-2 and TRBJ1-4; D is possibly TRBD1 (5 bases). The CDR3 is 15 amino acids. V was trimmed by 1 base and J by 4 bases, leaving 10 bases between them. In germline, CDR1 is SGHTA, CDR2 FQGNSA. The CDR3 bases are TGTGCCAGCAGCTTAGTAGGGGAAGGTAATGAAAAACTGTTTTTT. The encoded protein is CASSLVGEGNEKLFF. The complete variable domain, with remaining parts taken from reference TRBV7-2 and TRBJ1-4, reads GAGVSQSPSNKVTEKGKDVELRCDPISGHTALYWYRQSLGQGLEFLIYFQGNSAPDKSGLPSDRFSAERTGGSVSTLTIQRTQQEDSAVYLCASSLVGEGNEKLFFGSGTQLSVL.

This chain joins TRBV3-1 (or the pseudogene TRBV3-2) and TRBJ2-6; D might be TRBD2 (6 bases). The ends were cut back, 4 bases at V and 1 base at J, with 8 bases in the middle. This CDR3 is built from 15 residues. Germline CDR1 reads LGHDT; CDR2 reads YNNKEL (reference sequence). DNA of the CDR3: TGTGCCAGCAGCCCAGGAGGGTCTGGGGCCAACGTCCTGACTTTC. As protein: CASSPGGSGANVLTF.

V usage is TRBV7-2 and J usage is TRBJ2-3, with 7 bases identical to TRBD2. Germline CDR1 reads SGHTA; CDR2 reads FQGNSA. CDR3 length equals 15 residues. The ends lost 5 bases at V and 4 bases at J; junction bases unmatched: 9. CDR3 in amino acids: CASSPHGLEADTQYF. The DNA for the CDR3 is TGTGCCAGCAGCCCCCACGGACTAGAGGCAGATACGCAGTATTTT.

V usage is TRBV21-1 and J usage is TRBJ1-1; TRBD1, the table's D call, was not compared with the DNA. TRBV21-1 is listed as a pseudogene. CDR3 length: 21 residues. The CDR3 bases are TGTGCCAGCAGCAAAAAACCCAGGAATGTTCACCCGGGACAGGGTTACACTGAAGCTTTCTTT. Translated, it gives CASSKKPRNVHPGQGYTEAFF.

The CDR3 here is CASSPRNWWDHTDTQYF. The CDR3, as DNA: TGTGCCAGCTCACCAAGGAACTGGTGGGACCACACAGATACGCAGTATTTT. V usage is TRBV18 and J usage is TRBJ2-3, with D possibly being TRBD1 or TRBD2 (5 bases each). The CDR3 has 17 residues. The germline V gene encodes CDR1 KGHSH and CDR2 LQKENI. Trimming removed 2 bases at V and 2 bases at J, with 17 bases between. The full variable domain, completed using reference TRBV18 and TRBJ2-3, is NAGVMQNPRHLVRRRGQEARLRCSPMKGHSHVYWYRQLPEEGLKFMVYLQKENIIDESGMPKERFSAEFPKEGPSILRIQQVVRGDSAAYFCASSPRNWWDHTDTQYFGPGTRLTVL.

The V and J genes are TRBV28 and TRBJ1-5; D unresolved. Germline CDR1 and CDR2: MDHEN and SYDVKM. Trimming took 3 bases from V and 0 from J, leaving 6 bases between them. The CDR3 is 14 amino acids. The CDR3 DNA reads TGTGCCAGCAGTTTGTGGGATAGCAATCAGCCCCAGCATTTT. Amino acid sequence: CASSLWDSNQPQHF.

V gene TRBV28 combines with J gene TRBJ2-1; D is perhaps TRBD1 (6 bases). Per germline, CDR1 MDHEN and CDR2 SYDVKM. With 2 bases removed from V and 2 bases from J, the gap between germline ends came to 7 bases. The CDR3 is 14 residues long. CDR3 coding DNA: TGTGCCAGCAGTTTAGGGGGCCCCTACAATGAGCAGTTCTTC. Translation gives CASSLGGPYNEQFF.

V is TRBV2 and J is TRBJ2-7; 7 positions agree with TRBD2. The CDR3 is 13 residues long. J lost 2 bases, V lost 7 bases, and 5 bases had no gene match. Germline CDR1 reads SNHLY; CDR2 reads FYNNEI. The CDR3 region is CASTLAGAYEQYF. The CDR3 DNA reads TGTGCCAGCACCCTCGCGGGGGCCTACGAGCAGTACTTC. The full variable domain, with the rest looked up from reference TRBV2 and TRBJ2-7, is EPEVTQTPSHQVTQMGQEVILRCVPISNHLYFYWYRQILGQKVEFLVSFYNNEISEKSEIFDDQFSVERPDGSNFTLKIRSTKLEDSAMYFCASTLAGAYEQYFGPGTRLTVT.

V is TRBV10-3 and J is TRBJ1-5; 9 bases align to TRBD1. The germline V gene has CDR1 ENHRY and CDR2 SYGVKD. The CDR3 loop spans 14 amino acids. Trimming at V came to 3 bases and at J to 4 bases, leaving 1 base not matched to a gene. The CDR3: CAISEGTGNQPQHF. DNA of the CDR3: TGTGCCATCAGTGAAGGGACAGGGAATCAGCCCCAGCATTTT.

This chain uses TRBV9 with TRBJ2-7; 9 positions match TRBD1. V shed 4 bases and J 3 bases; nucleotides not matched to a gene: 8. CDR3 size: 15 residues. Germline CDR1 and CDR2: SGDLS and YYNGEE. CDR3 region: CASSRMPGQGYEQYF. CDR3 nucleotides: TGTGCCAGCAGCCGAATGCCGGGACAGGGCTACGAGCAGTACTTC.

The chain links TRBV29-1 to TRBJ1-2; TRBD1 aligns across 10 bases. CDR1 and CDR2 (germline): SQVTM, ANQGSEA. V lost 3 bases, J lost 4 bases, and 11 bases stayed unmatched. This CDR3 spans 16 amino acids. The CDR3 here is CSVDSTGGVGVYGYTF. CDR3 in DNA: TGCAGCGTTGATTCGACAGGGGGCGTCGGAGTCTATGGCTACACCTTC.

The chain links TRBV4-1 to TRBJ2-1; TRBD2 aligns across 9 bases. The CDR3 extends over 16 amino acids. CDR1 is MGHRA and CDR2 is YSYEKL in the germline V gene. J was trimmed by 2 bases and V by 1 base; bases with no gene match: 3. The CDR3 bases are TGCGCCAGCAGCCAAGCGCTAGCGGGACCCTACAATGAGCAGTTCTTC. Translated: CASSQALAGPYNEQFF.

V is TRBV27 and J is TRBJ2-7; D may match TRBD1 or TRBD2 (5 bases each). CDR3 size: 12 residues. Looked up from germline, CDR1 is MNHEY and CDR2 is SMNVEV (reference sequence). V was trimmed by 5 bases and J by 7 bases, leaving 12 bases between them. The CDR3 spells CASSMGRGEQYF. The DNA of the CDR3 is TGTGCCAGCAGTATGGGACGCGGGGAGCAGTACTTC.